Listed below are T cell receptor beta chains from one sample, sequenced in a study of T cell repertoires in aging, cancer and after chemotherapy. Via MiXCR, TCRdb re-called the multiplex PCR reads, giving one row per CDR3 protein. Counted here are around 680 distinct CDR3 sequences, 22% occurring once; the ten biggest clones make up 50%. The sequenced material came from blood. These receptors were taken from a human donor in good health. CDR3s include the opening cysteine and the closing phenylalanine or tryptophan. D genes are given only for firm matches. Not all rows give a size; the values are once, few, many and, for expanded clones, a class.

length,D,V,size,J,CDR3,DNA
15,-,TRBV5-1,-,TRBJ1-3,CASSLAQRSGNTIYF,TGCGCCAGCAGCTTGGCACAGCGCTCTGGAAACACCATATATTTT
17,TRBD2,TRBV6-2/TRBV6-3,medium-sized,TRBJ2-1,CASSYPRLAAPAGEQFF,TGTGCCAGCAGTTACCCAAGGCTAGCGGCCCCAGCAGGTGAGCAGTTCTTC
14,TRBD2,TRBV27,medium-sized,TRBJ2-7,CATWASGAPYEQYF,TGTGCCACCTGGGCTAGCGGGGCTCCCTACGAGCAGTACTTC
13,TRBD1,TRBV7-9,-,TRBJ2-7,CASSPGQPYEQYF,TGTGCCAGCAGCCCGGGACAGCCCTACGAGCAGTACTTC
15,TRBD2,TRBV6-4,-,TRBJ2-3,CASSDRRGDTDTQYF,TGTGCCAGCAGTGACCGACGGGGGGATACAGATACGCAGTATTTT
15,TRBD2,TRBV27,medium-sized,TRBJ2-5,CASSPGLAGGGTQYF,TGTGCCAGCAGTCCGGGACTAGCGGGAGGGGGGACCCAGTACTTC
15,-,TRBV6-5,few,TRBJ1-1,CASNDWGLMNTEAFF,TGTGCCAGCAATGATTGGGGCCTAATGAACACTGAAGCTTTCTTT
16,-,TRBV6-4,once,TRBJ2-5,CASSLRRTPLGETQYF,TGTGCCAGCAGCCTGCGCCGGACTCCTCTCGGAGAGACCCAGTACTTC
11,-,TRBV13,few,TRBJ1-1,CASSSYTEAFF,TGTGCCAGCAGTTCGTACACTGAAGCTTTCTTT
14,TRBD2,TRBV28,-,TRBJ2-7,CASSIQRGSYEQYF,TGTGCCAGCAGTATTCAGCGGGGCTCCTACGAGCAGTACTTC
13,-,TRBV27,medium-sized,TRBJ1-2,CASKTPGLYGYTF,TGTGCCAGCAAGACTCCGGGCCTCTATGGCTACACCTTC
15,TRBD1,TRBV6-1,medium-sized,TRBJ1-1,CASSADGTGDEEAFF,TGTGCCAGCAGCGCCGACGGGACAGGGGACGAGGAAGCTTTCTTT
15,-,TRBV20-1,few,TRBJ1-5,CSAASGGLSNQPQHF,TGCAGTGCTGCGTCCGGGGGCTTAAGCAATCAGCCCCAGCATTTT
14,-,TRBV6-2/TRBV6-3,-,TRBJ1-5,CASSYYNLGQPQHF,TGTGCCAGCAGTTACTATAATTTGGGTCAGCCCCAGCATTTT
16,-,TRBV7-2,few,TRBJ1-2,CASSLKFTDTNYGYTF,TGTGCCAGCAGCTTAAAGTTCACGGACACTAACTATGGCTACACCTTC
12,-,TRBV6-5,hyperexpanded,TRBJ2-1,CASSYSKDEQFF,TGTGCCAGCAGTTACTCGAAGGATGAGCAGTTCTTC
13,-,TRBV6-1,medium-sized,TRBJ1-1,CASSEWGDTEAFF,TGTGCCAGCAGTGAATGGGGAGACACTGAAGCTTTCTTT
13,-,TRBV5-4,-,TRBJ1-1,CASSFRGKAEAFF,TGTGCCAGCAGCTTCAGGGGTAAAGCTGAAGCTTTCTTT
11,TRBD1,TRBV29-1,-,TRBJ2-3,CSVAGQDQQYF,TGTAGCGTTGCCGGACAGGACCAGCAGTATTTT
13,-,TRBV27,large,TRBJ2-7,CASSTSDLNEQYF,TGTGCCAGCAGTACAAGCGACCTAAACGAGCAGTACTTC
15,TRBD1,TRBV28,-,TRBJ1-6,CASSPSRGQGPPLHF,TGTGCCAGCAGTCCGTCCAGGGGACAGGGTCCACCCCTCCACTTT
13,-,TRBV12-3/TRBV12-4,medium-sized,TRBJ2-5,CASRGGKGGTQYF,TGTGCCAGCAGAGGGGGAAAGGGGGGGACCCAGTACTTC
15,-,TRBV27,medium-sized,TRBJ1-5,CASSWTSRSNQPQHF,TGTGCCAGCAGTTGGACATCTAGAAGCAATCAGCCCCAGCATTTT
12,-,TRBV6-1,medium-sized,TRBJ2-3,CATSDGADTQYF,TGTGCCACCTCAGACGGGGCAGATACGCAGTATTTT
14,TRBD1,TRBV6-5,medium-sized,TRBJ2-1,CASSYPQGTHEQFF,TGTGCCAGCAGTTACCCACAGGGGACCCATGAGCAGTTCTTC
14,-,TRBV27,large,TRBJ1-6,CASRTDGVSSPLHF,TGTGCCAGCAGAACCGACGGGGTCTCTTCACCCCTCCACTTT
15,TRBD1,TRBV6-4,-,TRBJ1-2,CASSEVPGQGSGYTF,TGTGCCAGCAGTGAAGTCCCGGGACAGGGTTCCGGCTACACCTTC
17,-,TRBV6-2/TRBV6-3,medium-sized,TRBJ2-6,CASSYSRGSSGANVLTF,TGTGCCAGCAGTTACTCTCGGGGTTCCTCTGGGGCCAACGTCCTGACTTTC
14,TRBD2,TRBV6-5,medium-sized,TRBJ2-7,CASSYTGRGGEQYF,TGTGCCAGCAGTTATACAGGGCGGGGGGGGGAGCAGTACTTC
17,TRBD1,TRBV6-5,large,TRBJ2-1,CASSYFGTGGVANEQFF,TGTGCCAGCAGTTACTTCGGGACAGGGGGCGTTGCGAATGAGCAGTTCTTC
15,TRBD1,TRBV13,medium-sized,TRBJ1-5,CASSLQGAPAQPQHF,TGTGCCAGCAGCTTACAGGGGGCTCCCGCCCAGCCCCAGCATTTT
11,TRBD1,TRBV12-3/TRBV12-4,large,TRBJ1-4,CASRGGEKLFF,TGTGCCAGCAGAGGGGGCGAAAAACTGTTTTTT
12,-,TRBV5-6,few,TRBJ1-3,CASSLDSGRIYF,TGTGCCAGCAGCTTGGATTCCGGCCGTATATATTTT
14,TRBD2,TRBV18,medium-sized,TRBJ2-3,CASSEGLAGDTQYF,TGTGCCAGCTCAGAGGGACTAGCTGGAGATACGCAGTATTTT
16,TRBD1,TRBV20-1,few,TRBJ1-5,CSASGTVGEGYQPQHF,TGCAGTGCTAGCGGGACAGTTGGGGAGGGTTATCAGCCCCAGCATTTT
12,-,TRBV15,large,TRBJ1-6,CATSRSGSPLHF,TGTGCCACCAGCAGATCGGGGTCACCCCTCCACTTT
13,-,TRBV6-1,medium-sized,TRBJ1-1,CASSELQNTEAFF,TGTGCCAGCAGTGAACTTCAGAACACTGAAGCTTTCTTT
14,TRBD2,TRBV27,medium-sized,TRBJ2-7,CASSPSGRGSEQYF,TGTGCCAGCAGCCCTAGCGGGAGGGGAAGCGAGCAGTACTTC
15,-,TRBV19,large,TRBJ1-1,CASSMGRTLNTEAFF,TGTGCCAGTAGTATGGGACGGACTTTGAACACTGAAGCTTTCTTT
12,-,TRBV28,few,TRBJ1-1,CASSLMNTEAFF,TGTGCCAGCAGTTTGATGAACACTGAAGCTTTCTTT
17,-,TRBV5-4,few,TRBJ2-1,CASSLAGVVGTYNEQFF,TGTGCCAGCAGCTTGGCAGGGGTAGTTGGGACCTACAATGAGCAGTTCTTC
14,TRBD2,TRBV12-3/TRBV12-4,few,TRBJ2-7,CASSSLAGAGEQYF,TGTGCCAGCAGTTCCTTAGCGGGAGCCGGCGAGCAGTACTTC
17,-,TRBV19,-,TRBJ1-3,CASSIDPRGLRGNTIYF,TGTGCCAGTAGTATAGATCCCCGGGGCCTGAGAGGAAACACCATATATTTT
14,TRBD2,TRBV7-6,medium-sized,TRBJ2-7,CASSLLAGPYEQYF,TGTGCCAGCAGTTTACTAGCGGGCCCTTACGAGCAGTACTTC
15,-,TRBV5-6,few,TRBJ1-4,CASSLRGATNEKLFF,TGTGCCAGCAGCTTAAGGGGAGCAACTAATGAAAAACTGTTTTTT
17,TRBD1,TRBV20-1,-,TRBJ1-4,CSALPGQGQPTNEKLFF,TGCAGTGCTTTACCGGGACAGGGGCAACCAACTAATGAAAAACTGTTTTTT
14,-,TRBV6-5,medium-sized,TRBJ1-1,CASSDLGMNTEAFF,TGTGCCAGCAGTGACCTGGGGATGAACACTGAAGCTTTCTTT
15,-,TRBV6-5,medium-sized,TRBJ2-5,CASSYPGQGVETQYF,TGTGCCAGCAGTTACCCTGGACAAGGTGTGGAGACCCAGTACTTC
13,TRBD1,TRBV18,medium-sized,TRBJ2-1,CASSGRGPNEQFF,TGTGCCAGCTCGGGCAGGGGGCCAAATGAGCAGTTCTTC
20,-,TRBV21-1,-,TRBJ1-5,CASNKAPNHGPPGCNQPQHF,TGTGCCAGCAACAAAGCTCCTAATCACGGGCCTCCCGGATGCAATCAGCCCCAGCATTTT
16,-,TRBV13,large,TRBJ2-2,CASSPPFQLSAGELFF,TGTGCCAGCAGCCCACCTTTTCAGCTTAGCGCCGGGGAGCTGTTTTTT
14,-,TRBV6-5,large,TRBJ2-7,CASSSGLANYEQYF,TGTGCCAGCAGTTCGGGACTCGCCAACTACGAGCAGTACTTC
15,-,TRBV12-3/TRBV12-4,medium-sized,TRBJ2-6,CASRPTGSGANVLTF,TGTGCCAGCAGGCCTACAGGGTCTGGGGCCAACGTCCTGACTTTC